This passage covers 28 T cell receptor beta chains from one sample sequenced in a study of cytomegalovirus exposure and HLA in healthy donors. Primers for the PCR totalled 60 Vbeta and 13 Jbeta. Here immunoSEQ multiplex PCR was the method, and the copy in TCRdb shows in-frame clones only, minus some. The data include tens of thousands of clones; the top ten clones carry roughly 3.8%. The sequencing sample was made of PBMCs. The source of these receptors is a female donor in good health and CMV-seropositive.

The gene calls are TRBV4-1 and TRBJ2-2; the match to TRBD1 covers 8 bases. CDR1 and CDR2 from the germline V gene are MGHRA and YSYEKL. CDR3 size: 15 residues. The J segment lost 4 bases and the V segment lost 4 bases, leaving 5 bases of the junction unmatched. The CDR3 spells CASSLLQGGTGELFF. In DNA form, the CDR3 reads TGCGCCAGCAGCCTCCTACAGGGGGGCACCGGGGAGCTGTTTTTT.

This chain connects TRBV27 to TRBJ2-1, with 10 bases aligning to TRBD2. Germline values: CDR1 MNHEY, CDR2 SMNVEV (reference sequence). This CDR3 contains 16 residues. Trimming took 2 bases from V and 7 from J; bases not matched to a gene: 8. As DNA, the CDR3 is TGTGCCAGCAGTTTACTAGCGGGAGAGAGTAGGAATGAGCAGTTCTTC. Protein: CASSLLAGESRNEQFF.

CDR3 sequence: CASSSASGTSGRILEQYF. CDR3 DNA sequence: TGTGCCAGCAGCTCCGCGAGTGGGACTAGCGGGAGGATTCTCGAGCAGTACTTC. The chain has TRBV7-9 and TRBJ2-7, with TRBD2 identical over 15 bases. This CDR3 region has 18 residues. V gave up 4 bases and J gave up 6 bases; unmatched junction bases: 13. The germline V gene has CDR1 SEHNR and CDR2 FQNEAQ (reference sequence).

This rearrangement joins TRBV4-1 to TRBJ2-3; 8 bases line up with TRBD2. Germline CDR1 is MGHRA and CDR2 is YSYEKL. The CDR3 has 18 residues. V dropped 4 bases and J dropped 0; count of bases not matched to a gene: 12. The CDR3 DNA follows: TGCGCCAGCAGCCGTTGGGTAGCGGGGTCCACTAGCACAGATACGCAGTATTTT. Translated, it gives CASSRWVAGSTSTDTQYF.

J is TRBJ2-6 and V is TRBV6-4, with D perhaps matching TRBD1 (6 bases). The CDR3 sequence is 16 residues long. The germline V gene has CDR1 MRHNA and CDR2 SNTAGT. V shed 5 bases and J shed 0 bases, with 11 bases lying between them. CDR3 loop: CASSRTATSGANVLTF. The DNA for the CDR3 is TGTGCCAGCAGTAGGACAGCAACCTCTGGGGCCAACGTCCTGACTTTC.

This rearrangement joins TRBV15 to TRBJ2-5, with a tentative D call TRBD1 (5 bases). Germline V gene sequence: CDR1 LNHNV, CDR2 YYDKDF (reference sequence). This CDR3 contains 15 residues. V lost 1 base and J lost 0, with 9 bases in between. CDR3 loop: CATSRGGRDQETQYF. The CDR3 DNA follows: TGTGCCACCAGCAGAGGTGGCAGGGACCAAGAGACCCAGTACTTC. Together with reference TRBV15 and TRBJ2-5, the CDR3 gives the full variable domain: DAMVIQNPRYQVTQFGKPVTLSCSQTLNHNVMYWYQQKSSQAPKLLFHYYDKDFNNEADTPDNFQSRRPNTSFCFLDIRSPGLGDTAMYLCATSRGGRDQETQYFGPGTRLLVL.

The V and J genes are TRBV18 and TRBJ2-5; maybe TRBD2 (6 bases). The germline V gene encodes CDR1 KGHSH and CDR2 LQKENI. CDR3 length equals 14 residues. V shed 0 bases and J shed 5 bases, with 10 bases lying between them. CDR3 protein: CASSPPTGGETQYF. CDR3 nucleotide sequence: TGTGCCAGCTCACCACCAACAGGAGGGGAGACCCAGTACTTC.

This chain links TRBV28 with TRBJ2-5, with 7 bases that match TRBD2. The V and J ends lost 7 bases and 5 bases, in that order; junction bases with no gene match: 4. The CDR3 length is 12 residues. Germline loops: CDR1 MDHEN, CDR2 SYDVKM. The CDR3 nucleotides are TGTGCCAGCACAGCGGGACCGGAGACCCAGTACTTC. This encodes CASTAGPETQYF. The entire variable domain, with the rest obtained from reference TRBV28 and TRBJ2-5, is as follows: DVKVTQSSRYLVKRTGEKVFLECVQDMDHENMFWYRQDPGLGLRLIYFSYDVKMKEKGDIPEGYSVSREKKERFSLILESASTNQTSMYLCASTAGPETQYFGPGTRLLVL.

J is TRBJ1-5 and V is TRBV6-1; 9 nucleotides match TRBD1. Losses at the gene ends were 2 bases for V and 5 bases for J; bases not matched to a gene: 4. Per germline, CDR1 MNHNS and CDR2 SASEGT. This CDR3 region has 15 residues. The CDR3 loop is CASSEQTGGDQPQHF. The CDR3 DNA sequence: TGTGCCAGCAGTGAACAGACAGGGGGTGATCAGCCCCAGCATTTT.

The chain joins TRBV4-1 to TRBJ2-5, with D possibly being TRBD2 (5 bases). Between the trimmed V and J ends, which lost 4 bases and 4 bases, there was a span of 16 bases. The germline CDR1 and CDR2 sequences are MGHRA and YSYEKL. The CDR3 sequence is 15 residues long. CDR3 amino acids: CASSPDMGVVETQYF. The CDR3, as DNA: TGCGCCAGCAGCCCGGATATGGGAGTAGTAGAGACCCAGTACTTC.

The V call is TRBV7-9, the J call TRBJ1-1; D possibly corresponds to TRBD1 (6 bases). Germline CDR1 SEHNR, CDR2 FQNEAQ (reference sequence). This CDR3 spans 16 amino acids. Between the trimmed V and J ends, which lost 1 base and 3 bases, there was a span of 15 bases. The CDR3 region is CASSLGVRGKDTEAFF. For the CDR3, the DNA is TGTGCCAGCAGCTTAGGGGTCAGGGGTAAAGACACTGAAGCTTTCTTT.

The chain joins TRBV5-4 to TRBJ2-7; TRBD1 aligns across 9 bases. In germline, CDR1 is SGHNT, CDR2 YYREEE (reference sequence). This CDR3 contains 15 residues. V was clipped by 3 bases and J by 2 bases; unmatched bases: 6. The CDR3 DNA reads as TGTGCCAGCAGCTCAAAGCGGGACAGGGCCTACGAGCAGTACTTC. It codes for CASSSKRDRAYEQYF.

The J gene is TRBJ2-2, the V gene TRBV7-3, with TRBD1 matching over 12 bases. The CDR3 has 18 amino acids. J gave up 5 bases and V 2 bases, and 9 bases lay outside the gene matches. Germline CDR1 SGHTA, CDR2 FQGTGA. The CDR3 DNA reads TGTGCCAGCAGCTTAGCCCCGGGACAGGGGGCGAGGACCGGGGAGCTGTTTTTT. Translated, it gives CASSLAPGQGARTGELFF.

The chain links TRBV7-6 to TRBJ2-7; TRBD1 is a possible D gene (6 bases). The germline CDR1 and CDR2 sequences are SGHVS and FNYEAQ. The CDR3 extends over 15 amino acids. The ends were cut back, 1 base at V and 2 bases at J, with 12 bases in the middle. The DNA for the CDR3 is TGTGCCAGCAGCTTAGGGGCACAGGGCCCCTACGAGCAGTACTTC. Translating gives CASSLGAQGPYEQYF.

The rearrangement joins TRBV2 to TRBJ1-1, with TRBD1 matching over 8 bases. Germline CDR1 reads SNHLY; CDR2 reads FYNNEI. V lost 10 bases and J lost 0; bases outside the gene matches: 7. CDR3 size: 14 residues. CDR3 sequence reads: CANPRDRMNTEAFF. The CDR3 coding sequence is TGTGCCAACCCAAGGGACAGGATGAACACTGAAGCTTTCTTT.

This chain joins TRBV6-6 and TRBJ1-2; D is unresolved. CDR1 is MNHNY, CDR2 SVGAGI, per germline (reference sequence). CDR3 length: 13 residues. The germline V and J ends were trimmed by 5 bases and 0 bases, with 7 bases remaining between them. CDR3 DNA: TGTGCCAGCAGTGGAACAGCTAACTATGGCTACACCTTC. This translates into CASSGTANYGYTF.

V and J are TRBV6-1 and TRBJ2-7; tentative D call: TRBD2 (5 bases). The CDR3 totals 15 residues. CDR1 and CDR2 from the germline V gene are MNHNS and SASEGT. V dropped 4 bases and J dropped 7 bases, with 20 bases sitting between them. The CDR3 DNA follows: TGTGCCAGCAGTGTTCGGGCGGACGGTTCGGGGGAGCAGTACTTC. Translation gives CASSVRADGSGEQYF.

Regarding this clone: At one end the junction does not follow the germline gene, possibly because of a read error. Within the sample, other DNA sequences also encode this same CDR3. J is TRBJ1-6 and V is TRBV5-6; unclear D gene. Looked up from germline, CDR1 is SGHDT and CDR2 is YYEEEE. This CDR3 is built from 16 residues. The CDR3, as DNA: TGTGCCAGCAGCCTACGGCCGGGAGGCTATAATTCACCCCTACACTTT. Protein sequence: CASSLRPGGYNSPLHF. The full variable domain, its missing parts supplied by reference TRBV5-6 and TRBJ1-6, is DAGVTQSPTHLIKTRGQQVTLRCSPKSGHDTVSWYQQALGQGPQFIFQYYEEEERQRGNFPDRFSGHQFPNYSSELNVNALLLGDSALYLCASSLRPGGYNSPLHFGNGTRLTVT.

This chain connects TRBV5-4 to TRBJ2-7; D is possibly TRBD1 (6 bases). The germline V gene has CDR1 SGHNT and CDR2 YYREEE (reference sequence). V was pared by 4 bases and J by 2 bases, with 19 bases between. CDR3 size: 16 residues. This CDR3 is CASSPPGRGETYEQYF. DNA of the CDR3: TGTGCCAGCAGCCCTCCGGGCAGGGGTGAAACCTACGAGCAGTACTTC.

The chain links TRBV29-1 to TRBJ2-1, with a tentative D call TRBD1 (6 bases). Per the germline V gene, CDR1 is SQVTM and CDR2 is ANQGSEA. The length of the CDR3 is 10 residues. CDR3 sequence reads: CALGGNEQFF. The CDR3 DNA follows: TGCGCGCTAGGGGGCAATGAGCAGTTCTTC.

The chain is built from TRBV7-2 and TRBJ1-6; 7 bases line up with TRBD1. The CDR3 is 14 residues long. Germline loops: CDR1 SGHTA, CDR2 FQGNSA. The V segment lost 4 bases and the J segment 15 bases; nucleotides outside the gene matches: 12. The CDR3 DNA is TGTGCCAGCAGCTCACCCCGGGACAGTAAGTTCCTCCACTTT. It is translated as CASSSPRDSKFLHF. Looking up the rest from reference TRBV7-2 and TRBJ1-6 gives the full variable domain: GAGVSQSPSNKVTEKGKDVELRCDPISGHTALYWYRQSLGQGLEFLIYFQGNSAPDKSGLPSDRFSAERTGGSVSTLTIQRTQQEDSAVYLCASSSPRDSKFLHFGNGTRLTVT.

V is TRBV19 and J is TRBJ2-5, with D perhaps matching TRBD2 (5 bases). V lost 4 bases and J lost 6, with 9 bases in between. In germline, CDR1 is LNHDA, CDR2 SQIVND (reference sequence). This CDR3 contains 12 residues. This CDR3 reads CASSTAGKTQYF. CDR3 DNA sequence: TGTGCCAGTAGTACCGCGGGCAAGACCCAGTACTTC.

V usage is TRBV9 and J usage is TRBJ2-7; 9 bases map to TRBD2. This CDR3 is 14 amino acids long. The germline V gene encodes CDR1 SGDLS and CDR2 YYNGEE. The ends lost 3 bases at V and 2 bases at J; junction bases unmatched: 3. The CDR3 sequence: CASSEGLATYEQYF. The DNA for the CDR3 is TGTGCCAGCAGCGAGGGACTAGCCACCTACGAGCAGTACTTC.

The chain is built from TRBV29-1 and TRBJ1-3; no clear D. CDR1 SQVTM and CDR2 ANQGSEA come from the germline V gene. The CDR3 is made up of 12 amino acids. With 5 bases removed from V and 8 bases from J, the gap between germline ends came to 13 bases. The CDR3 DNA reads TGCAGCGTTACGGAATCGGCGGACACCATATATTTT. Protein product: CSVTESADTIYF.

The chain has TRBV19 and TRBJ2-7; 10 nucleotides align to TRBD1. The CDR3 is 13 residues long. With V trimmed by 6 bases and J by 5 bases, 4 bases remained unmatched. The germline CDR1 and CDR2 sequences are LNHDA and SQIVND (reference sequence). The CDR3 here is CASRGQGSHEQYF. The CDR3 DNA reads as TGTGCCAGTAGGGGACAGGGGTCCCACGAGCAGTACTTC.

CDR3 sequence: CASSEDTGPGQTQYF. CDR3 in DNA: TGTGCCAGCAGTGAGGATACAGGGCCCGGACAGACCCAGTACTTC. This chain uses TRBV6-1 with TRBJ2-5; weak D call: TRBD1 (6 bases). Between the trimmed V and J ends, which lost 3 bases and 6 bases, there was a span of 17 bases. CDR3 length: 15 amino acids. CDR1 is MNHNS and CDR2 is SASEGT in the germline V gene.

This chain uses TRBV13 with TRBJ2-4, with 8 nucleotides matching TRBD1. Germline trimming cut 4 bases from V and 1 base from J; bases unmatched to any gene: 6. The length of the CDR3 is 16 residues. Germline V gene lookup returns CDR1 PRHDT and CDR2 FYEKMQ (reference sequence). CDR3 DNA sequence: TGTGCCAGCAGCTCCGGACAGGGTCTGGCCAAAAACATTCAGTACTTC. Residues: CASSSGQGLAKNIQYF.

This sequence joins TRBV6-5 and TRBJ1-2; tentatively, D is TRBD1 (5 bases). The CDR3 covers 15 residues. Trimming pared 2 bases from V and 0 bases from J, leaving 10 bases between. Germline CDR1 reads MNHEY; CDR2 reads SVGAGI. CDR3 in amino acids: CASSYQGASNYGYTF. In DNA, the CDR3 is TGTGCCAGCAGTTACCAAGGGGCGTCTAACTATGGCTACACCTTC.